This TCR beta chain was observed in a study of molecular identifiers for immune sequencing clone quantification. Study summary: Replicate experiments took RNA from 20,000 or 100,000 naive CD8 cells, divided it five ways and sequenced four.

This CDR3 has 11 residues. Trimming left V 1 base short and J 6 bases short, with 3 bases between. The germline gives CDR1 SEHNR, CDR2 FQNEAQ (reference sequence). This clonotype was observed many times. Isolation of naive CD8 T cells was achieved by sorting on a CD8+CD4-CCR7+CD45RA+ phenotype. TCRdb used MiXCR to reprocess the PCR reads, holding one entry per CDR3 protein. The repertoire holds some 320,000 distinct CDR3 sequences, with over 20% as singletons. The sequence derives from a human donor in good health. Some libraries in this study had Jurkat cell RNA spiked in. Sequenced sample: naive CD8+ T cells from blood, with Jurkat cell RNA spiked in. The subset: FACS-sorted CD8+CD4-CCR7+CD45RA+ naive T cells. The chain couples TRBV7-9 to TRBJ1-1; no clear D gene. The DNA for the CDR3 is TGTGCCAGCAGCTTAGTGTCTGAAGCTTTCTTT. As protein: CASSLVSEAFF.